This TCR beta chain was profiled in a study of T cells in Graves' hyperthyroidism and ophthalmopathy. In the study overall: Blood was drawn when the patient was first diagnosed and still untreated.

Each diagnosis drew on symptoms, thyroxine, TRAb, thyroid ultrasound and orbital computed tomography findings. A note on this clonotype: Its target is not known.

The V and J ends lost 2 bases and 4 bases respectively, with 14 bases between them. Per germline, CDR1 SGHTA and CDR2 FQGTGA. This CDR3 is built from 15 residues. Authors of the study amplified TCR beta CDR3 regions from RNA transcripts. Primed by the HTBI set, a first-round RT-PCR was run on the TCR CDR3. TCRdb reprocessed the multiplex PCR reads with MiXCR, giving one entry per CDR3 protein. Of a few hundred thousand distinct CDR3 sequences listed, about 20% are singletons. Overall study results and limits: Within blood appeared most thyroid clonotypes that had expanded above 0.001.

The TCR originated in a woman in her seventies with Graves' ophthalmopathy. V gene TRBV7-3 combines with J gene TRBJ2-5, with a tentative D call TRBD2 (6 bases). Sequenced sample: blood. CDR3 in amino acids: CASSLGGTPGETQYF. CDR3 nucleotide sequence: TGTGCCAGCAGCTTAGGCGGGACCCCGGGAGAGACCCAGTACTTC.